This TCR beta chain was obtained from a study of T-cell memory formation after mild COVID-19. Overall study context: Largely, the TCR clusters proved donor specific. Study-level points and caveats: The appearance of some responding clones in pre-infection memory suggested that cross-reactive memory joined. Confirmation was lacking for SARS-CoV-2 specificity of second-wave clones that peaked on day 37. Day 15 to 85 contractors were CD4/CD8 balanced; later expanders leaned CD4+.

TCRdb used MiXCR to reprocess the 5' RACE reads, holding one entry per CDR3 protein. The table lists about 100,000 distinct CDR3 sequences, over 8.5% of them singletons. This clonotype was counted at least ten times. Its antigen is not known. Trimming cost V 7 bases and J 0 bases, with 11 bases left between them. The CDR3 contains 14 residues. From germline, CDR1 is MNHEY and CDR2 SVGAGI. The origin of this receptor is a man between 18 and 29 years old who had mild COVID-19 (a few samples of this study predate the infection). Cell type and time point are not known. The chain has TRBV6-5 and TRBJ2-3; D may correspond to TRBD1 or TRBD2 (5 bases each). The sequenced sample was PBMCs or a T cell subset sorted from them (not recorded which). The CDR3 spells CASTSGQSTDTQYF. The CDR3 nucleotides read TGTGCCAGCACATCGGGGCAGAGCACAGATACGCAGTATTTT.